What follows are 27 T cell receptor beta chains derived from one specimen sequenced in a study of blood T cell repertoires in COVID-19. The protocol was immunoSEQ multiplex PCR, while the TCRdb copy is restricted to in-frame clones and leaves out a portion. In the table there are around 700,000 clones, about nine tenths of which are singletons. The sequencing sample was made of peripheral blood. These receptors were taken from a woman between 18 and 29 years old with acute or convalescent COVID-19.

The rearrangement uses TRBV27 and TRBJ2-5; no clear D. Trimming removed 2 bases at V and 5 bases at J, with 12 bases between. Germline lookup yields CDR1 MNHEY and CDR2 SMNVEV (reference sequence). This CDR3 region has 14 residues. CDR3 region: CASSLESASETQYF. The CDR3 bases are TGTGCCAGCAGTTTAGAGAGCGCGTCGGAGACCCAGTACTTC.

This clone came up once. The rearrangement joins TRBV6-5 to TRBJ1-2; D remains unclear. Trimming pared 0 bases from V and 4 bases from J, leaving 12 bases between. CDR1 and CDR2 (germline): MNHEY, SVGAGI. The CDR3 is 15 residues long. The CDR3 here is CASSYSGSLLYGYTF. CDR3 coding DNA: TGTGCCAGCAGTTACTCGGGGAGCCTACTCTATGGCTACACCTTC.

V gene TRBV28 combines with J gene TRBJ2-2; 9 positions match TRBD1. Germline CDR1 reads MDHEN; CDR2 reads SYDVKM. CDR3 length: 17 amino acids. V was pared by 5 bases and J by 6 bases, with 13 bases of the junction left unmatched. CDR3 DNA: TGTGCCAGCAGTGCAGATACAGGGGGCAGGAAGGCCGGGGAGCTGTTTTTT. This encodes CASSADTGGRKAGELFF.

The chain couples TRBV7-9 to TRBJ2-3, with 13 bases matching TRBD2. Looked up from germline, CDR1 is SEHNR and CDR2 is FQNEAQ (reference sequence). The CDR3 consists of 16 residues. Losses at the gene ends were 5 bases for V and 6 bases for J; bases not matched to a gene: 8. CDR3 DNA: TGTGCCAGCAGCCCACTAGCGGGGGGGCTCGGTGATACGCAGTATTTT. Its translation is CASSPLAGGLGDTQYF.

The J gene is TRBJ1-6, the V gene TRBV29-1; 9 nucleotides align to TRBD1. Germline V CDR1 and CDR2: SQVTM, ANQGSEA. V lost 8 bases and J lost 7; bases outside the gene matches: 6. The CDR3 runs to 13 residues. This CDR3 is CSLRDRVNSPLHF. The CDR3 nucleotides are TGCAGCCTCCGGGACAGGGTCAATTCACCCCTCCACTTT.

The J gene is TRBJ2-5, the V gene TRBV30, with TRBD2 identical over 7 bases. V lost 2 bases, J lost 1 base, and 16 bases stayed unmatched. Germline values: CDR1 GTSNPN, CDR2 SVGIG (reference sequence). This CDR3 is 18 amino acids long. CDR3 sequence reads: CAWSSPVGGAGIQETQYF. In nucleotides, the CDR3 is TGTGCCTGGAGTTCCCCGGTGGGCGGAGCGGGGATCCAAGAGACCCAGTACTTC. Supplemented by reference TRBV30 and TRBJ2-5, the full variable domain reads SQTIHQWPATLVQPVGSPLSLECTVEGTSNPNLYWYRQAAGRGLQLLFYSVGIGQISSEVPQNLSASRPQDRQFILSSKKLLLSDSGFYLCAWSSPVGGAGIQETQYFGPGTRLLVL.

Here the CDR3 reads CATSRATVGDRGEDYGYTF. CDR3 DNA: TGTGCCACCAGCAGGGCGACCGTGGGGGACAGGGGAGAAGACTATGGCTACACCTTC. The gene calls are TRBV15 and TRBJ1-2, with 10 positions matching TRBD1. This CDR3 has 19 residues. From germline, CDR1 is LNHNV and CDR2 YYDKDF (reference sequence). Trimming at V came to 3 bases and at J to 3 bases, leaving 16 bases not matched to a gene. Using reference TRBV15 and TRBJ1-2 for the parts outside the CDR3, the full variable domain is DAMVIQNPRYQVTQFGKPVTLSCSQTLNHNVMYWYQQKSSQAPKLLFHYYDKDFNNEADTPDNFQSRRPNTSFCFLDIRSPGLGDTAMYLCATSRATVGDRGEDYGYTFGSGTRLTVV.

This clone was counted a single time. This chain uses TRBV5-1 with TRBJ2-3; TRBD2 aligns across 15 bases. The J segment lost 5 bases and the V segment lost 7 bases, leaving 8 bases of the junction unmatched. Germline values: CDR1 SGHRS, CDR2 YFSETQ. The CDR3 covers 16 residues. CDR3 loop: CASGGLAGGPQDTQYF. In nucleotides, the CDR3 is TGCGCCAGCGGAGGACTAGCGGGGGGGCCTCAAGATACGCAGTATTTT.

The chain joins TRBV19 to TRBJ1-1; no reliable D call. CDR1 and CDR2 from the germline V gene are LNHDA and SQIVND (reference sequence). The CDR3 length is 12 residues. V lost 7 bases, J lost 6 bases, and 12 bases lay in between. CDR3 protein: CASIQGSAEAFF. CDR3 bases: TGTGCCAGTATCCAAGGGAGTGCTGAAGCTTTCTTT.

Written as DNA, the CDR3 is TGTGCCAGCTCACCACCCATGGCCAATGAGCAGTTCTTC. This gives the protein CASSPPMANEQFF. The rearrangement joins TRBV18 to TRBJ2-1, with no clear D. CDR3 length: 13 residues. Germline V CDR1 and CDR2: KGHSH, LQKENI. The germline V and J ends were trimmed by 0 bases and 6 bases, with 6 bases remaining between them.

V usage is TRBV30 and J usage is TRBJ1-4; no reliable D call. The V end was cut by 3 bases, the J end by 12 bases, with 14 bases between. This CDR3 has 12 amino acids. Germline-derived CDR1 and CDR2 are GTSNPN and SVGIG (reference sequence). The CDR3 loop reads CAWSDGRGELFF. The CDR3 DNA sequence: TGTGCCTGGAGCGATGGACGGGGAGAACTGTTTTTT. The full variable domain, rest sourced from reference TRBV30 and TRBJ1-4, is SQTIHQWPATLVQPVGSPLSLECTVEGTSNPNLYWYRQAAGRGLQLLFYSVGIGQISSEVPQNLSASRPQDRQFILSSKKLLLSDSGFYLCAWSDGRGELFFGSGTQLSVL.

The DNA of the CDR3 is TGTGCCAGCAGTCGAAACCCCGCTCGCAGGGGAAACTATGGCTACACCTTC. This codes for CASSRNPARRGNYGYTF. The chain uses TRBV6-6 and TRBJ1-2, with D maybe TRBD1 (6 bases). The CDR3 has 17 amino acids. Trimming took 5 bases from V and 2 from J, leaving 21 bases between them. Germline CDR1 and CDR2: MNHNY and SVGAGI (reference sequence).

The J gene is TRBJ2-7, the V gene TRBV4-1; D is unresolved. The V gene lost 4 bases and the J gene lost 0 bases, with 7 bases spanning the gap. From germline, CDR1 is MGHRA and CDR2 YSYEKL. The CDR3 covers 13 residues. This chain's CDR3 is CASSPDNSYEQYF. CDR3 nucleotides: TGCGCCAGCAGCCCCGACAACTCCTACGAGCAGTACTTC.

The V call is TRBV7-3, the J call TRBJ2-1; 13 bases agree with TRBD2. The CDR3 loop spans 14 amino acids. V shed 5 bases, J shed 8 bases, and the junction held 3 bases outside the gene matches. Germline V lookup: CDR1 SGHTA, CDR2 FQGTGA. The CDR3 DNA sequence: TGTGCCAGCAGCCCCGGACTAGCGGGGGATGAGCAGTTCTTC. This translates into CASSPGLAGDEQFF.

V and J are TRBV6-5 and TRBJ1-1; D is unclear. V lost 6 bases and J 2 bases, leaving 16 bases between the germline ends. This CDR3 comprises 15 residues. Per germline, CDR1 MNHEY and CDR2 SVGAGI. The CDR3 spells CASSPYLGRNTEAFF. The CDR3 bases are TGTGCCAGCAGCCCCTACCTCGGGAGAAACACTGAAGCTTTCTTT.

The rearrangement uses TRBV4-3 and TRBJ2-2; unclear D gene. Germline V gene data show CDR1 as LGHNA and CDR2 as YSLEER. This CDR3 is built from 15 residues. V lost 0 bases to trimming and J lost 6 bases, with 11 bases between them. The CDR3 nucleotides read TGCGCCAGCAGCCAAGAATACTTGCTCGCCGGGGAGCTGTTTTTT. Translation gives CASSQEYLLAGELFF.

The gene calls are TRBV5-4 and TRBJ2-7; 8 nucleotides agree with TRBD1. The CDR3 is 17 residues long. After removal of 3 bases from V and 4 bases from J, the junction contained 15 bases not matched to a gene. CDR1 is SGHNT, CDR2 YYREEE, per germline (reference sequence). CDR3 sequence (DNA): TGTGCCAGCAGCTCTCGAGCAAAACAGGGGGTTAGATACGAGCAGTACTTC. Protein product: CASSSRAKQGVRYEQYF.

This chain uses TRBV2 with TRBJ1-1; 7 nucleotides match TRBD1. Losses at the gene ends were 5 bases for V and 3 bases for J; bases not matched to a gene: 12. The germline CDR1 and CDR2 sequences are SNHLY and FYNNEI. The CDR3 totals 16 residues. CDR3 coding DNA: TGTGCCAGCAGTCTCACCGGGACAGTGCCCGACACTGAAGCTTTCTTT. Encoded protein: CASSLTGTVPDTEAFF.

The sample holds a few counts of this clone. V gene TRBV5-6 combines with J gene TRBJ1-2; 9 nucleotides line up with TRBD1. The V gene's germline CDR1 is SGHDT and CDR2 YYEEEE. This CDR3 is built from 15 residues. V shed 3 bases, J shed 4 bases, and the junction held 7 bases outside the gene matches. CDR3 loop: CASSWGTGNAYGYTF. The CDR3 bases are TGTGCCAGCAGCTGGGGGACAGGGAACGCCTATGGCTACACCTTC.

This sequence joins TRBV24-1 and TRBJ1-1; D perhaps matches TRBD1 (6 bases). This CDR3 spans 13 amino acids. The germline V and J ends were trimmed by 4 bases and 8 bases, with 13 bases remaining between them. In germline, CDR1 is KGHDR, CDR2 SFDVKD. For the CDR3, the DNA is TGTGCCACCAGTGACTTCAGGGGTGCGGAAGCTTTCTTT. This sequence encodes CATSDFRGAEAFF.

The V call is TRBV4-2, the J call TRBJ2-5; D remains unclear. With 1 base removed from V and 0 bases from J, the gap between germline ends came to 6 bases. The CDR3 spans 14 residues. Germline lookup yields CDR1 LGHNA and CDR2 YNFKEQ. CDR3 amino acids: CASSQAFYQETQYF. The CDR3, as DNA: TGTGCCAGCAGCCAAGCCTTTTACCAAGAGACCCAGTACTTC.

This clone has only one observation. The rearrangement joins TRBV4-3 to TRBJ1-1; D is ambiguous. The CDR3 runs 17 residues. The V end was cut by 0 bases, the J end by 8 bases, with 22 bases between. Germline CDR1 LGHNA, CDR2 YSLEER. As DNA, the CDR3 is TGCGCCAGCAGCCAAGATGCCTCCGCCTGGGCCTCTCGCGAAGCTTTCTTT. It translates to CASSQDASAWASREAFF.

As DNA, the CDR3 is TGCAGCGTTGAGCGGCTGGATGGCTACACCTTC. Protein sequence: CSVERLDGYTF. V is TRBV29-1 and J is TRBJ1-2; D gene unclear. Germline CDR1 reads SQVTM; CDR2 reads ANQGSEA. V lost 3 bases to trimming and J lost 6 bases, with 8 bases between them. The CDR3 length is 11 residues.

As concerns this clone: At the DNA level, this CDR3 is encoded by other sequences in the same sample as well. The rearrangement joins TRBV6-5 to TRBJ1-1; D is ambiguous. The CDR3 contains 13 residues. With 8 bases removed from V and 0 bases from J, the gap between germline ends came to 10 bases. In germline, CDR1 is MNHEY, CDR2 SVGAGI. Here the CDR3 reads CASGRGMNTEAFF. CDR3 in DNA: TGTGCCAGCGGTAGAGGGATGAACACTGAAGCTTTCTTT.

The chain has TRBV30 and TRBJ2-7; 7 bases agree with TRBD1. Germline V gene sequence: CDR1 GTSNPN, CDR2 SVGIG (reference sequence). CDR3 length equals 14 residues. Trimming took 1 base from V and 1 from J; bases not matched to a gene: 4. The CDR3 bases are TGTGCCTGGAGTGGCAGGGGGAAGTCCTACGAGCAGTACTTC. Residues: CAWSGRGKSYEQYF.

The chain couples TRBV27 to TRBJ1-1; D uncertain. Trimming cost V 7 bases and J 1 base, with 10 bases left between them. The germline CDR1 and CDR2 sequences are MNHEY and SMNVEV (reference sequence). The CDR3 is 13 residues long. In DNA, the CDR3 is TGTGCCAGCACCCGTCCCGGGAACACTGAAGCTTTCTTT. Translation: CASTRPGNTEAFF.

The V and J genes are TRBV5-8 and TRBJ2-7; the D gene is possibly TRBD2 (5 bases). This CDR3 has 12 residues. Germline-derived CDR1 and CDR2 are SGHTS and YDEGEE. Trimming stripped 5 bases from V and 4 bases from J, with 10 bases between. CDR3 amino acids: CASSPRTYEQYF. In DNA, the CDR3 is TGTGCCAGCAGTCCCAGGACTTACGAGCAGTACTTC.